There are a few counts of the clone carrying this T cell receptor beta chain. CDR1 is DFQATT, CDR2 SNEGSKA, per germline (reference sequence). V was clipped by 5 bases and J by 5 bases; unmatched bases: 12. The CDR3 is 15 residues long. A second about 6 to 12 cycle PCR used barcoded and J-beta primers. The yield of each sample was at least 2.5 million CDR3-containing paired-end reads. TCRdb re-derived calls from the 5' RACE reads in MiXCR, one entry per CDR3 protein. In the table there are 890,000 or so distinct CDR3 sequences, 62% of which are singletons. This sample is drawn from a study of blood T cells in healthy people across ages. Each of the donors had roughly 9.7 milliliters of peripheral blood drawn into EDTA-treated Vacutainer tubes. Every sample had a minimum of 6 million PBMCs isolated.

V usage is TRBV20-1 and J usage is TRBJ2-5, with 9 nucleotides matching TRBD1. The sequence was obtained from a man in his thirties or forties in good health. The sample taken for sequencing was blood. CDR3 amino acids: CSASHSGQGRETQYF. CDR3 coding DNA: TGCAGTGCTTCACACTCGGGACAGGGCAGGGAGACCCAGTACTTC.